The 25 T cell receptor beta chains reported below all come from one sample, sequenced in a study of blood T cell repertoires in COVID-19. Libraries were prepared by immunoSEQ multiplex PCR; TCRdb keeps only in-frame clonotypes and omits some of them. The repertoire holds 56,000 or so clones, with approximately 89% as singletons. The sequenced material came from peripheral blood. The receptors were gathered from a woman aged 55-69 years with COVID-19, enrolled during active disease.

The CDR3 region is CAVNSGTPAYEQYF. As DNA, the CDR3 is TGTGCCGTCAACAGCGGGACACCTGCCTACGAGCAGTACTTC. The J gene is TRBJ2-7, the V gene TRBV6-5, with D tentatively TRBD2 (7 bases). CDR1 is MNHEY, CDR2 SVGAGI, per germline. This CDR3 is 14 amino acids long. V shed 11 bases and J shed 2 bases, with 19 bases lying between them.

This clone occurred a few times. Other DNA sequences in the same sample also yield this CDR3. CDR3 residues: CASSPEARTDTQYF. The CDR3 DNA is TGTGCCAGCAGTCCCGAAGCCCGCACAGATACGCAGTATTTT. This rearrangement joins TRBV2 to TRBJ2-3; D not resolved. V gave up 5 bases and J gave up 1 base, with 10 bases separating them. The CDR3 loop spans 14 amino acids. CDR1 SNHLY and CDR2 FYNNEI come from the germline V gene.

V usage is TRBV4-1 and J usage is TRBJ1-1; no definite D call. V gave up 2 bases and J gave up 11 bases, with 15 bases separating them. The CDR3 consists of 13 residues. Germline-derived CDR1 and CDR2 are MGHRA and YSYEKL. CDR3 region: CASSQSPPNGAFF. The CDR3 coding sequence is TGCGCCAGCAGCCAATCTCCTCCTAACGGGGCTTTCTTT.

V and J are TRBV30 and TRBJ1-1, with TRBD1 matching over 7 bases. CDR1 and CDR2 (germline): GTSNPN, SVGIG (reference sequence). The CDR3 is 14 amino acids. With 4 bases clipped from V and 0 bases from J, the junction kept 5 bases outside the gene matches. CDR3 in DNA: TGTGCCTGGAAATCGACAGGGCTGAACACTGAAGCTTTCTTT. This encodes CAWKSTGLNTEAFF.

This sequence joins TRBV3-1 (or the pseudogene TRBV3-2) and TRBJ2-2; D is unresolved. The germline gives CDR1 LGHDT, CDR2 YNNKEL (reference sequence). The CDR3 is 14 amino acids. Trimming pared 0 bases from V and 8 bases from J, leaving 10 bases between. CDR3 amino acids: CASSQDALTGELFF. The CDR3 bases are TGTGCCAGCAGCCAAGATGCGCTGACTGGGGAGCTGTTTTTT.

In this sample, this clone turned up once. The chain joins TRBV25-1 to TRBJ2-2, with TRBD1 identical over 7 bases. CDR3 size: 17 residues. The ends lost 1 base at V and 3 bases at J; junction bases unmatched: 8. Germline CDR1 and CDR2: MGHDK and SYGVNS. CDR3 region: CASSEWEGQGDTGELFF. Here the CDR3 DNA reads TGTGCCAGCAGTGAATGGGAAGGTCAGGGGGACACCGGGGAGCTGTTTTTT.

This chain connects TRBV5-6 to TRBJ1-2; D gene unclear. The V end lost 3 bases, the J end lost 1 base, and 4 bases lay between the germline ends. There are 12 residues in the CDR3. Looked up from germline, CDR1 is SGHDT and CDR2 is YYEEEE. The CDR3 is CASSSGNYGYTF. The CDR3 region has the DNA TGTGCCAGCAGCTCCGGTAACTATGGCTACACCTTC.

This chain joins TRBV15 and TRBJ2-1, with 7 bases that match TRBD1. The CDR3 is 14 residues long. CDR1 is LNHNV, CDR2 YYDKDF, per germline (reference sequence). V trimming: 5 bases; J trimming: 10 bases; junction bases outside the gene matches: 11. CDR3 residues: CATSAQGVLMEQFF. The CDR3 DNA follows: TGTGCCACCAGCGCCCAGGGGGTTCTTATGGAGCAGTTCTTC.

The chain uses TRBV9 and TRBJ1-6; no definite D call. The CDR3 is 17 amino acids. Germline CDR1 reads SGDLS; CDR2 reads YYNGEE. Between the trimmed V and J ends, which lost 0 bases and 6 bases, there was a span of 16 bases. The CDR3 DNA sequence: TGTGCCAGCAGCGTAGGTCCCGGCCGGGTCGGTAATTCACCCCTCCACTTT. This codes for CASSVGPGRVGNSPLHF.

The gene calls are TRBV5-1 and TRBJ1-5, with 12 bases that match TRBD1. V lost 0 bases and J lost 6; bases outside the gene matches: 4. This CDR3 region has 16 residues. Germline CDR1 reads SGHRS; CDR2 reads YFSETQ. The CDR3 coding sequence is TGCGCCAGCAGCTTGGAGGGACAGGGGGCGGGTCAGCCCCAGCATTTT. Translation gives CASSLEGQGAGQPQHF.

The rearrangement uses TRBV19 and TRBJ1-2; possible D gene TRBD1, 6 bases. CDR1 and CDR2 from the germline V gene are LNHDA and SQIVND (reference sequence). The CDR3 runs to 14 residues. Trimming pared 7 bases from V and 5 bases from J, leaving 17 bases between. The DNA for the CDR3 is TGTGCCAGTAACGCACACGGGACACCATATGGCTACACCTTC. Encoded protein: CASNAHGTPYGYTF. Combining the CDR3 with reference TRBV19 and TRBJ1-2 gives the whole variable domain DGGITQSPKYLFRKEGQNVTLSCEQNLNHDAMYWYRQDPGQGLRLIYYSQIVNDFQKGDIAEGYSVSREKKESFPLTVTSAQKNPTAFYLCASNAHGTPYGYTFGSGTRLTVV.

The chain links TRBV7-9 to TRBJ1-2; the D is unclear. Trimming cost V 5 bases and J 1 base, with 14 bases left between them. This CDR3 spans 15 amino acids. Germline V gene lookup returns CDR1 SEHNR and CDR2 FQNEAQ (reference sequence). Here the CDR3 DNA reads TGTGCCAGCAGCGCGGGCCCTCCCCTTAACTATGGCTACACCTTC. It encodes CASSAGPPLNYGYTF.

The V and J genes are TRBV19 and TRBJ2-1; possibly TRBD2 for D (6 bases). Germline V gives CDR1 LNHDA, CDR2 SQIVND (reference sequence). V was clipped by 8 bases and J by 4 bases, with 21 bases between them. The CDR3 loop spans 16 amino acids. The CDR3 is CASQIQLAAEYNEQFF. The CDR3 nucleotides are TGTGCCAGTCAGATCCAACTAGCAGCAGAATACAATGAGCAGTTCTTC. Variable domain in full (rest from reference TRBV19 and TRBJ2-1): DGGITQSPKYLFRKEGQNVTLSCEQNLNHDAMYWYRQDPGQGLRLIYYSQIVNDFQKGDIAEGYSVSREKKESFPLTVTSAQKNPTAFYLCASQIQLAAEYNEQFFGPGTRLTVL.

The V call is TRBV19, the J call TRBJ1-3; D gene unclear. Germline CDR1 and CDR2: LNHDA and SQIVND (reference sequence). V shed 7 bases and J shed 5 bases, with 12 bases lying between them. The CDR3 has 13 residues. This CDR3 reads CASKTRNRNTIYF. The CDR3 DNA sequence: TGTGCCAGTAAAACCAGGAACCGAAACACCATATATTTT.

The V call is TRBV2, the J call TRBJ1-2; 9 nucleotides align to TRBD1. V shed 2 bases and J 4 bases; nucleotides not matched to a gene: 8. CDR3 length equals 16 residues. Germline CDR1 SNHLY, CDR2 FYNNEI. The CDR3 DNA follows: TGTGCCAGCAGTGAATTTGGGGACAGGGAGGCCTATGGCTACACCTTC. It codes for CASSEFGDREAYGYTF.

This chain links TRBV7-6 with TRBJ1-6; 7 positions match TRBD1. CDR1 is SGHVS and CDR2 is FNYEAQ in the germline V gene. V lost 1 base and J lost 7; bases outside the gene matches: 7. The CDR3 is 16 residues long. In nucleotides, the CDR3 is TGTGCCAGCAGCTTAGAAGACAGGGCGGGGAATTCACCCCTCCACTTT. It yields the protein CASSLEDRAGNSPLHF.

The rearrangement joins TRBV9 to TRBJ2-3; 9 bases agree with TRBD2. The germline gives CDR1 SGDLS, CDR2 YYNGEE. Trimming at V came to 4 bases and at J to 5 bases, leaving 17 bases not matched to a gene. The CDR3 runs to 18 residues. The CDR3 nucleotides read TGTGCCAGCAGCTCACACGAGGCGACTAGCGGCGGTCAAGATACGCAGTATTTT. It yields the protein CASSSHEATSGGQDTQYF.

In nucleotides, the CDR3 is TGTGCCACTGCAGGGGAAGACGGTGGCTACACCTTC. Its translation: CATAGEDGGYTF. V gene TRBV15 combines with J gene TRBJ1-2, with TRBD1 as a possible D gene (6 bases). CDR1 and CDR2 (germline): LNHNV, YYDKDF (reference sequence). This CDR3 contains 12 residues. Deletions cut 9 bases from V and 7 bases from J, with 15 bases between.

The chain is built from TRBV6-5 and TRBJ2-7; 7 positions agree with TRBD2. V was pared by 2 bases and J by 3 bases, with 4 bases of the junction left unmatched. This CDR3 is 14 amino acids long. The germline V gene has CDR1 MNHEY and CDR2 SVGAGI. The CDR3 protein is CASSYSGTDYEQYF. The CDR3 bases are TGTGCCAGCAGTTACAGCGGGACCGACTACGAGCAGTACTTC.

As DNA, the CDR3 is TGTGCCAGTAGCCTGGGACATCAGAACACTGAAGCTTTCTTT. The encoded protein is CASSLGHQNTEAFF. V usage is TRBV19 and J usage is TRBJ1-1; tentatively, D is TRBD1 (6 bases). V was cut by 6 bases and J by 1 base, with 12 bases left in between. The length of the CDR3 is 14 residues. CDR1 is LNHDA and CDR2 is SQIVND in the germline V gene (reference sequence).

The gene calls are TRBV13 and TRBJ2-5; 8 bases fit TRBD1. Germline assignment: CDR1 PRHDT and CDR2 FYEKMQ (reference sequence). J lost 3 bases, V lost 5 bases, and 14 bases had no gene match. The CDR3 length is 17 residues. The CDR3 DNA is TGTGCCAGCAGCCTGCGGGTCGGGACAGGACATGAAGAGACCCAGTACTTC. Translated: CASSLRVGTGHEETQYF.

This chain links TRBV7-2 with TRBJ2-3; 14 bases are shared with TRBD2. CDR1 and CDR2 from the germline V gene are SGHTA and FQGNSA. The CDR3 has 14 residues. Trimming removed 7 bases from V and 10 bases from J; junction bases left unmatched: 7. The CDR3 here is CASTLTSGGAPQYF. The CDR3, as DNA: TGTGCCAGCACCCTGACTAGCGGGGGGGCTCCGCAGTATTTT.

The V and J genes are TRBV30 and TRBJ2-2, with D unresolved. Trimming pared 6 bases from V and 4 bases from J, leaving 6 bases between. Germline-derived CDR1 and CDR2 are GTSNPN and SVGIG (reference sequence). The CDR3 totals 11 residues. The CDR3, as DNA: TGTGCCTGCCCTTCCACCGGGGAGCTGTTTTTT. This gives the protein CACPSTGELFF.

This chain joins TRBV6-5 and TRBJ2-1; TRBD2 aligns across 8 bases. CDR3 length equals 15 residues. V was pared by 7 bases and J by 2 bases, with 7 bases of the junction left unmatched. Looked up from germline, CDR1 is MNHEY and CDR2 is SVGAGI. CDR3 amino acids: CASTRSGSTYNEQFF. The CDR3 DNA follows: TGTGCCAGCACCCGAAGCGGGAGCACCTACAATGAGCAGTTCTTC.

This chain joins TRBV27 and TRBJ1-1, with D possibly TRBD1 on 5 matching bases. CDR3 length: 14 residues. Trimming left V 5 bases short and J 1 base short, with 11 bases between. CDR1 MNHEY and CDR2 SMNVEV come from the germline V gene (reference sequence). The CDR3: CASSPWGGNTEAFF. CDR3 DNA sequence: TGTGCCAGCAGTCCATGGGGGGGGAACACTGAAGCTTTCTTT.